This T cell receptor beta chain was documented in a study of cytomegalovirus exposure and HLA in healthy donors. Germline loops: CDR1 SGHDT, CDR2 YYEEEE. CDR3 length equals 13 residues. Trimming at V came to 4 bases and at J to 7 bases, leaving 1 base not matched to a gene. This clone came up a few times. Researchers ran the PCR with 60 Vbeta and 13 Jbeta primers. The method was immunoSEQ multiplex PCR; TCRdb's version includes in-frame clones alone and lacks a portion of them. Among approximately 70,000 clones listed, about 82% were seen once. The genes are TRBV5-6 and TRBJ1-5; 11 bases line up with TRBD1. Material: PBMCs. The TCR was taken from a woman in her twenties or thirties in good health and CMV-seronegative. The CDR3 loop is CASSGTGGQPQHF. CDR3 bases: TGTGCCAGCAGCGGGACAGGGGGACAGCCCCAGCATTTT. Drawing the rest from reference TRBV5-6 and TRBJ1-5, the complete variable domain is DAGVTQSPTHLIKTRGQQVTLRCSPKSGHDTVSWYQQALGQGPQFIFQYYEEEERQRGNFPDRFSGHQFPNYSSELNVNALLLGDSALYLCASSGTGGQPQHFGDGTRLSIL.